The rows below give T cell receptor beta chains drawn from one sample of a study of T cells in Graves' hyperthyroidism and ophthalmopathy. Each CDR3 protein is one row after TCRdb ran MiXCR on the multiplex PCR reads. Seen here are a few hundred thousand distinct CDR3 sequences, roughly 13% observed once, and the top ten hold 34%. Sequencing used blood. These receptor sequences come from a middle-aged woman with Graves' ophthalmopathy. CDR3s include the opening cysteine and the closing phenylalanine or tryptophan. The order of the fields is V gene, clone size, J gene, D gene, CDR3 DNA, CDR3 protein. D genes are given only for firm matches. Not every row has a clone size; where given, it reads once, few, many or a size class.

TRBV29-1,many,TRBJ2-5,.,TGCAGCTCCACGCACTGGCAAGAGACCCAGTACTTC,CSSTHWQETQYF
TRBV24-1,many,TRBJ1-1,.,TGTGCCACCAGTCCAGGGGACCTAGACACTGAAGCTTTCTTT,CATSPGDLDTEAFF
TRBV7-6,many,TRBJ2-7,TRBD2,TGTGCCAGCAGCAAGGGACTAGCGGGGGTGAATACCTACGAGCAGTACTTC,CASSKGLAGVNTYEQYF
TRBV9,few,TRBJ2-7,TRBD2,TGTGCCAGCAGCCCTAGCGGGAGGACCTACGAGCAGTACTTC,CASSPSGRTYEQYF
TRBV28,many,TRBJ1-3,.,TGTGCCAGCAGTCCGATCCGGGCCACCTCTGGAAACACCATATATTTT,CASSPIRATSGNTIYF
TRBV7-9,many,TRBJ1-5,.,TGTGCCAGCAGCTTGGGCAGGGACAATCAGCCCCAGCATTTT,CASSLGRDNQPQHF
TRBV19,.,TRBJ2-5,TRBD2,TGTGCCAGCAAGACTAGCGGGGGATGGGATGGAGAGACCCAGTACTTC,CASKTSGGWDGETQYF
TRBV2,many,TRBJ2-7,TRBD2,TGTGCCAGCAGTTCTAGCGGGGGGAACTCCTACGAGCAGTACTTC,CASSSSGGNSYEQYF
TRBV6-1,.,TRBJ1-6,.,TGTGCCAGCAGCCAAAGGGGTTCACCCCTCCACTTT,CASSQRGSPLHF
TRBV11-2,many,TRBJ2-1,.,TGTGCCAGCAGCTTAGATCTGGGAGCGGGCCTTAACAATGAGCAGTTCTTC,CASSLDLGAGLNNEQFF
TRBV11-2,many,TRBJ2-3,.,TGTGCCAGCAGCTTATCAGTAGTAGCCACCCCAGGGCAGTATTTT,CASSLSVVATPGQYF
TRBV7-6,.,TRBJ2-5,TRBD2,TGTGCCAGCAGCCAATTCCCCGGGACTAGCGGGGGGGCGGAACACTTC,CASSQFPGTSGGAEHF
TRBV12-5,many,TRBJ2-5,.,TGTGCTAGTGGTTTGGGTAAGCAAGAGACCCAGTACTTC,CASGLGKQETQYF
TRBV12-3/TRBV12-4,many,TRBJ1-5,.,TGTGCCAGCAGCCAGGGTATCAGAGCCCAGCATTTT,CASSQGIRAQHF
TRBV5-5,.,TRBJ2-2,.,TGTGCCAGCAGCCTCCAACAGATGGTCACCGGGGAGCTGTTTTTT,CASSLQQMVTGELFF
TRBV28,many,TRBJ1-2,.,TGTGCCAGCAGACTCGGGGCCCTGGAGGACTATGGCTACACCTTC,CASRLGALEDYGYTF
TRBV5-8,many,TRBJ2-5,TRBD2,TGTGCCAGCAGCCAAGGGAGCGGGGTGGACGGCGAGACCCAGTACTTC,CASSQGSGVDGETQYF
TRBV11-1,many,TRBJ1-1,.,TGTGCCAGCAGCCCCCGGGACGGCACTGAAGCTTTCTTT,CASSPRDGTEAFF
TRBV15,few,TRBJ1-5,.,TGTGCCACCAGCGACCCAGGTTTGGCCCAGCATTTT,CATSDPGLAQHF
TRBV27,many,TRBJ1-1,.,TGTGCCAGCAGTATCCTTGGGGGGCGGACTGAAGCTTTCTTT,CASSILGGRTEAFF
TRBV2,many,TRBJ2-2,.,TGTGCCAGCAGTGAGAGGGAAACCGGGGAGCTGTTTTTT,CASSERETGELFF
TRBV11-2,.,TRBJ2-1,TRBD2,TGTGCCAGCAGCCCATCGACAGTTACTAGCGGCCTGACCTACAATGAGCAGTTCTTC,CASSPSTVTSGLTYNEQFF
TRBV27,.,TRBJ1-2,.,TGTGCCAGCAGTTTTTCTCAGAACTCAAACTATGGCTACACCTTC,CASSFSQNSNYGYTF
TRBV6-1,many,TRBJ2-1,.,TGTGCCAGCAGGACAGGAAGGATAAACAATGAGCAGTTCTTC,CASRTGRINNEQFF
TRBV28,many,TRBJ2-7,.,TGTGCCAGCAGTCTCGACAACTCCTACGAGCAGTACTTC,CASSLDNSYEQYF
TRBV19,many,TRBJ1-1,.,TGTGCCAGTAGCCGCGGTGCAGGGGTTGGTGAAGCTTTCTTT,CASSRGAGVGEAFF
TRBV20-1,.,TRBJ2-7,TRBD2,TGCAGTGCTAGACCTAGGACTAGCGGGGATGGCAGGAGCTCCTACGAGCAGTACTTC,CSARPRTSGDGRSSYEQYF
TRBV20-1,few,TRBJ2-7,TRBD2,TGCAGTGCTCGAACCCCTAGCGGGAGGCCCTACGAGCAGTACTTC,CSARTPSGRPYEQYF
TRBV27,few,TRBJ2-6,TRBD1,TGTGCCAGCAGCCCCCTGACAGGGTCCGACTCTGGGGCCAACGTCCTGACTTTC,CASSPLTGSDSGANVLTF
TRBV7-9,many,TRBJ2-3,.,TGTGCCAGCAGCTTAGAAGTCCTTGGTACGCAGTATTTT,CASSLEVLGTQYF
TRBV14,.,TRBJ1-1,.,TGTGCCAGCAGCCAAATGACAGGACCTAACACTGAAGCTTTCTTT,CASSQMTGPNTEAFF